This TCR beta chain emerged from a study of radiotherapy plus CTLA-4 blockade in lung cancer. Chemo-refractory metastatic non-small-cell lung cancer patients were treated with focal radiation plus CTLA-4 blockade with ipilimumab. Unmatched junction bases numbered 11, after V lost 5 bases and J lost 8 bases. The germline gives CDR1 PRHDT, CDR2 FYEKMQ (reference sequence). The CDR3 has 16 amino acids. Clones were read by immunoSEQ multiplex PCR, and TCRdb kept only the in-frame ones, dropping some. The sample lists about 28,000 clones; around 85% were seen once. This TCR derives from a human donor with non-small cell lung cancer who had stable disease on radiotherapy plus ipilimumab. This material consisted of peripheral blood, taken from a patient treated with radiotherapy plus ipilimumab. The J gene is TRBJ1-6, the V gene TRBV13; the match to TRBD1 covers 8 bases. CDR3 in DNA: TGTGCCAGCAGCCCCCCTAGACAGGGGTTCCATTCACCCCTCCACTTT. Amino acid sequence: CASSPPRQGFHSPLHF.